Listed here are 25 T cell receptor beta chains from one sample, sequenced in a study of cytomegalovirus exposure and HLA in healthy donors. PCR used 60 Vbeta primers and 13 Jbeta primers. Repertoires were generated with immunoSEQ multiplex PCR, while TCRdb's copy carries only in-frame clones and drops some. This table holds around 100,000 clones, approximately 66% found once. Sequencing input: PBMCs. The receptors shown here come from a woman aged 45-65 years in good health and CMV-seronegative.

This rearrangement joins TRBV4-2 to TRBJ1-1; 8 bases are shared with TRBD1. The germline gives CDR1 LGHNA, CDR2 YNFKEQ. The CDR3 length is 15 residues. Trimming at V came to 7 bases and at J to 2 bases, leaving 9 bases not matched to a gene. The CDR3 region is CASNAPGQVNTEAFF. DNA of the CDR3: TGTGCCAGCAACGCCCCGGGACAGGTAAACACTGAAGCTTTCTTT.

This sequence joins TRBV12-5 and TRBJ2-7; D is undetermined. Trimming removed 6 bases from V and 6 bases from J, with 15 bases in between. This CDR3 has 13 amino acids. Germline-derived CDR1 and CDR2 are LGHNT and FRNRAP. CDR3 region: CASGSGSSGEQYF. CDR3 coding DNA: TGTGCTAGTGGGTCAGGTTCCTCCGGCGAGCAGTACTTC.

This chain connects TRBV27 to TRBJ2-5, with D possibly matching TRBD1 (5 bases). Germline CDR1 MNHEY, CDR2 SMNVEV (reference sequence). V was clipped by 5 bases and J by 5 bases, with 15 bases between them. The CDR3 has 14 amino acids. In DNA form, the CDR3 reads TGTGCCAGCAGTAGACGGACATTCGGGGAGACCCAGTACTTC. Protein product: CASSRRTFGETQYF.

V gene TRBV6-1 combines with J gene TRBJ1-2; D unclear. CDR1 MNHNS and CDR2 SASEGT come from the germline V gene. V was pared by 8 bases and J by 5 bases, with 9 bases between. There are 11 residues in the CDR3. The CDR3 coding sequence is TGTGCCAGCGCCGCGGAATATGGCTACACCTTC. It is translated as CASAAEYGYTF.

V usage is TRBV18 and J usage is TRBJ2-3, with D possibly matching TRBD2 (6 bases). Per the germline V gene, CDR1 is KGHSH and CDR2 is LQKENI. CDR3 size: 15 residues. The V end lost 1 base, the J end lost 5 bases, and 13 bases lay between the germline ends. CDR3 bases: TGTGCCAGCTCACCACGAACGGGGGTGGGAGATACGCAGTATTTT. As protein: CASSPRTGVGDTQYF.

This chain links TRBV25-1 with TRBJ1-2, with 7 bases matching TRBD1. This CDR3 spans 15 amino acids. V lost 4 bases and J lost 7; bases outside the gene matches: 12. From germline, CDR1 is MGHDK and CDR2 SYGVNS. The CDR3 DNA reads as TGTGCCAGCAGTGGACCCGGGACAGCATGGAGTGGCTACACCTTC. This codes for CASSGPGTAWSGYTF.

This chain links TRBV30 with TRBJ1-2; D is perhaps TRBD1 (5 bases). This CDR3 has 14 residues. The germline V gene encodes CDR1 GTSNPN and CDR2 SVGIG (reference sequence). V was clipped by 0 bases and J by 4 bases, with 12 bases between them. CDR3 region: CAWSVGGALYGYTF. In DNA, the CDR3 is TGTGCCTGGAGTGTAGGCGGGGCCCTCTATGGCTACACCTTC.

The rearrangement links TRBV19 to TRBJ2-4; D might be TRBD2 (6 bases). V lost 1 base to trimming and J lost 9 bases, with 13 bases between them. The CDR3 covers 14 residues. Germline assignment: CDR1 LNHDA and CDR2 SQIVND (reference sequence). The CDR3 DNA reads TGTGCCAGTAGTATAGTTGGACGGGGAGGCATTCAGTACTTC. Protein product: CASSIVGRGGIQYF.

This clone was observed a few times. The rearrangement joins TRBV6-1 to TRBJ2-5; no reliable D call. The germline gives CDR1 MNHNS, CDR2 SASEGT. The CDR3 is 11 amino acids. V lost 4 bases and J 9 bases, leaving 9 bases between the germline ends. Here the CDR3 DNA reads TGTGCCAGCAGTGTAAAGCCGGCCCAGTACTTC. Residues: CASSVKPAQYF.

The CDR3 bases are TGCGCCAGCAGCTTGGTTCGGGGAGGGTGGAATGAGCAGTTCTTC. Its protein is CASSLVRGGWNEQFF. The chain recombines TRBV5-1 with TRBJ2-1; 7 bases are shared with TRBD2. This CDR3 comprises 15 residues. Germline V gene data show CDR1 as SGHRS and CDR2 as YFSETQ. V trimming: 0 bases; J trimming: 7 bases; junction bases outside the gene matches: 7.

The rearrangement joins TRBV19 to TRBJ1-5, with TRBD1 as a possible D gene (5 bases). With 6 bases removed from V and 3 bases from J, the gap between germline ends came to 15 bases. Per the germline V gene, CDR1 is LNHDA and CDR2 is SQIVND (reference sequence). The CDR3 contains 15 residues. The CDR3 protein is CASRDQGTVNQPQHF. CDR3 coding DNA: TGTGCCAGTAGGGATCAGGGAACGGTCAATCAGCCCCAGCATTTT.

The chain employs TRBV5-5 and TRBJ2-7; D not resolved. The CDR3 totals 15 residues. CDR1 is SGHKS, CDR2 YYEKEE, per germline (reference sequence). V was trimmed by 0 bases and J by 1 base, leaving 11 bases between them. The CDR3, as DNA: TGTGCCAGCAGCTTGGAGCCAGGTTTTTCCTACGAGCAGTACTTC. Its protein is CASSLEPGFSYEQYF.

The rearrangement links TRBV29-1 to TRBJ2-1, with D perhaps TRBD2 (5 bases). The CDR3 length is 15 residues. The V gene's germline CDR1 is SQVTM and CDR2 ANQGSEA. V was cut by 7 bases and J by 0 bases, with 16 bases left in between. CDR3 nucleotide sequence: TGCAGCGCGTTACTACTAGTGGACTCCTACAATGAGCAGTTCTTC. Encoded protein: CSALLLVDSYNEQFF.

This chain links TRBV27 with TRBJ1-1; D is uncertain. The CDR3 covers 13 residues. Trimming shortened V by 5 bases and J by 1 base, and 8 bases separated the two germline ends. The germline gives CDR1 MNHEY, CDR2 SMNVEV (reference sequence). The CDR3 protein is CASSSRQNTEAFF. As DNA, the CDR3 is TGTGCCAGCAGTAGCAGACAGAACACTGAAGCTTTCTTT.

V and J are TRBV7-9 and TRBJ2-7; 9 nucleotides agree with TRBD2. The CDR3 runs to 15 residues. The V segment lost 3 bases and the J segment 0 bases; nucleotides outside the gene matches: 3. Looked up from germline, CDR1 is SEHNR and CDR2 is FQNEAQ (reference sequence). The CDR3 is CASSFSSGNSYEQYF. The CDR3 nucleotides read TGTGCCAGCAGCTTTTCTAGCGGGAACTCCTACGAGCAGTACTTC. The variable domain in full, with the rest retrieved from reference TRBV7-9 and TRBJ2-7, is DTGVSQNPRHKITKRGQNVTFRCDPISEHNRLYWYRQTLGQGPEFLTYFQNEAQLEKSRLLSDRFSAERPKGSFSTLEIQRTEQGDSAMYLCASSFSSGNSYEQYFGPGTRLTVT.

The J gene is TRBJ2-1, the V gene TRBV5-4, with D perhaps TRBD1 (6 bases). CDR1 and CDR2 from the germline V gene are SGHNT and YYREEE (reference sequence). Trimming pared 4 bases from V and 3 bases from J, leaving 14 bases between. This CDR3 comprises 15 residues. CDR3 in amino acids: CASSAAGTSYNEQFF. As DNA, the CDR3 is TGTGCCAGCAGCGCGGCCGGGACAAGCTACAATGAGCAGTTCTTC.

This chain uses TRBV4-3 with TRBJ2-3; 9 positions agree with TRBD2. The CDR3 runs 18 residues. V dropped 0 bases and J dropped 2; count of bases not matched to a gene: 9. From germline, CDR1 is LGHNA and CDR2 YSLEER. DNA of the CDR3: TGCGCCAGCAGCCAAGAGGCGTTTCTAGCGGGGAACACAGATACGCAGTATTTT. This translates into CASSQEAFLAGNTDTQYF.

This clone was detected a few times. V usage is TRBV11-1 and J usage is TRBJ1-1; weak D call: TRBD1 (6 bases). The CDR3 covers 13 residues. V lost 4 bases and J lost 3, with 9 bases in between. Per germline, CDR1 SGHAT and CDR2 FQDESV (reference sequence). The CDR3 coding sequence is TGTGCCAGCAGCTCACAGGGAGACACTGAAGCTTTCTTT. This sequence encodes CASSSQGDTEAFF.

This clone appeared a few times. The chain is built from TRBV6-5 and TRBJ1-5; 7 bases map to TRBD1. Per the germline V gene, CDR1 is MNHEY and CDR2 is SVGAGI. Unmatched junction bases numbered 4, after V lost 6 bases and J lost 2 bases. The CDR3 has 14 amino acids. CDR3 sequence: CASRRTGGNQPQHF. Here the CDR3 DNA reads TGTGCCAGCAGACGTACAGGGGGCAATCAGCCCCAGCATTTT.

The chain is built from TRBV11-3 and TRBJ2-5; 8 nucleotides line up with TRBD1. The CDR3 extends over 14 amino acids. With V trimmed by 1 base and J by 7 bases, 5 bases remained unmatched. Per germline, CDR1 SGHNT and CDR2 YENEEA. The CDR3 here is CASSLGDRWGTQYF. CDR3 nucleotide sequence: TGTGCCAGCAGCTTAGGGGACAGGTGGGGGACCCAGTACTTC.

The rearrangement links TRBV9 to TRBJ2-2; D is possibly TRBD1 (6 bases). The V end lost 3 bases, the J end lost 5 bases, and 8 bases lay between the germline ends. CDR3 length equals 13 residues. Germline CDR1 is SGDLS and CDR2 is YYNGEE. The CDR3 loop is CASSEDSTGELFF. The DNA of the CDR3 is TGTGCCAGCAGCGAGGACAGTACCGGGGAGCTGTTTTTT.

V usage is TRBV6-1 and J usage is TRBJ2-7, with TRBD1 as a possible D gene (6 bases). CDR3 length: 12 amino acids. V shed 5 bases and J shed 3 bases, with 8 bases lying between them. CDR1 MNHNS and CDR2 SASEGT come from the germline V gene. DNA of the CDR3: TGTGCCAGCAGTCTACAGGGCTACGAGCAGTACTTC. This codes for CASSLQGYEQYF.

The gene calls are TRBV11-2 and TRBJ1-4; D unresolved. Trimming stripped 4 bases from V and 4 bases from J, with 13 bases between. This CDR3 region has 15 residues. Germline lookup yields CDR1 SGHAT and CDR2 FQNNGV. The CDR3 is CASSSWESVNEKLFF. DNA for the CDR3: TGTGCCAGCAGCTCTTGGGAGTCAGTTAATGAAAAACTGTTTTTT.

The chain is built from TRBV5-6 and TRBJ2-3; 10 bases match TRBD2. J lost 4 bases, V lost 0 bases, and 5 bases had no gene match. The V gene's germline CDR1 is SGHDT and CDR2 YYEEEE. The CDR3 extends over 16 amino acids. The DNA of the CDR3 is TGTGCCAGCAGCTTGGTTGTAGCGGGAGGCCCAGATACGCAGTATTTT. Translating gives CASSLVVAGGPDTQYF.

The chain joins TRBV10-3 to TRBJ2-1, with TRBD2 matching 8 bases. V lost 2 bases to trimming and J lost 4 bases; unmatched junction nucleotides: 4. The CDR3 is 15 amino acids. Germline CDR1 and CDR2: ENHRY and SYGVKD. The CDR3 loop is CAISEKEREYNEQFF. Written as DNA, the CDR3 is TGTGCCATCAGTGAGAAAGAGCGGGAGTACAATGAGCAGTTCTTC.